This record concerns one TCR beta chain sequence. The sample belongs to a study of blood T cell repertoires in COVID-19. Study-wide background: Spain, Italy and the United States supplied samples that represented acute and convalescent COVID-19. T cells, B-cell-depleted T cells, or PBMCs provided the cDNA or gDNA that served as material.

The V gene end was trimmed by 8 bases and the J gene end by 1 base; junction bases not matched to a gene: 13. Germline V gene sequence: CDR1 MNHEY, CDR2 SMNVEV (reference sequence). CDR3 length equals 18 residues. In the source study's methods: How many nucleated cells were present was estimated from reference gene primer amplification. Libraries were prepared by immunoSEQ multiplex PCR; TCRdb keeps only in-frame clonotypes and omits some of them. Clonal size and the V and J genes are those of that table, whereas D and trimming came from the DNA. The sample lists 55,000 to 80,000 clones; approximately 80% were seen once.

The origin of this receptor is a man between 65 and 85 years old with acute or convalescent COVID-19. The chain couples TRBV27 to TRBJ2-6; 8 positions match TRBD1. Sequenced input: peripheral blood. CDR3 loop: CASHPGQGIVSGANVLTF. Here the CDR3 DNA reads TGTGCCAGCCACCCCGGACAGGGAATCGTATCTGGGGCCAACGTCCTGACTTTC.